This T cell receptor beta chain was identified in a study of CD8+ T cells in alopecia areata. At the level of the study: For the treated group, dosing was oral tofacitinib at 5 to 10 mg twice daily. Study conclusions and caveats: Tissue-resident alphabeta T cells belonging to normal skin likewise get sequenced within scalp specimens.

Looked up from germline, CDR1 is MGHDK and CDR2 is SYGVNS. The CDR3 has 13 amino acids. Trimming cost V 8 bases and J 6 bases, with 17 bases left between them. Researchers picked out CD4+ and CD8+ T cells from PBMCs by sorting. A remark on this clone: No antigen is known for it.

Sequencing templates came from extracted RNA that was reverse transcribed into cDNA. TCRdb keeps only in-frame clones here, not all; method: immunoSEQ multiplex PCR. This table holds some 170,000 clones, 50% to 70% found once. This TCR was sampled from a human donor with alopecia areata. Sequencing was performed on CD4+ T cells sorted from blood, taken at week 0. The chain joins TRBV25-1 to TRBJ2-7; D call uncertain. The CDR3: CASQWKRDGEQYF. The CDR3 DNA reads TGTGCCAGCCAATGGAAGAGAGATGGCGAGCAGTACTTC.